Listed here are 8 T cell receptor beta chains from one sample, sequenced in a study of T-cell reconstitution after alpha-beta-depleted transplantation in children. Preparing the TCRbeta library involved the use of unique molecular identifiers. One entry per CDR3 protein results from TCRdb running MiXCR on the PCR reads. This table holds some 310,000 distinct CDR3 sequences, 23% found once. The source was PBMCs, mostly from graft donor cells, collected 180 days after TCRalphabeta/CD19-depleted stem cell transplant. The receptors originated from a male patient younger than 18 who had a stem cell transplant for acute lymphoblastic leukemia, so the T cells may come from the graft donor.

A few counts support this clonotype. J is TRBJ2-3 and V is TRBV28; maybe TRBD2 (6 bases). Per germline, CDR1 MDHEN and CDR2 SYDVKM. The CDR3 contains 16 residues. V was trimmed by 4 bases and J by 0 bases, leaving 14 bases between them. CDR3 sequence reads: CASSSTRSPSTDTQYF. The CDR3 nucleotides are TGTGCCAGCAGTTCGACTAGGTCCCCTAGCACAGATACGCAGTATTTT.

This clonotype was seen a few times. CDR3 in amino acids: CASLTSGRSYEQYF. CDR3 nucleotide sequence: TGTGCCAGCTTGACTAGCGGGAGATCCTACGAGCAGTACTTC. This chain connects TRBV6-1 to TRBJ2-7; TRBD2 matches at 12 bases. Germline CDR1 reads MNHNS; CDR2 reads SASEGT. This CDR3 is built from 14 residues. With V trimmed by 8 bases and J by 1 base, 3 bases remained unmatched.

The table lists this clonotype with a few counts. This sequence joins TRBV3-1 and TRBJ2-7; 11 nucleotides match TRBD1. The CDR3 has 16 amino acids. Trimming took 3 bases from V and 6 from J; bases not matched to a gene: 10. Germline CDR1 reads LGHDT; CDR2 reads YNNKEL (reference sequence). CDR3 sequence (DNA): TGTGCCAGCAGCCAGGCCGGGACAGGGGGTACCCTCGAGCAGTACTTC. Protein: CASSQAGTGGTLEQYF.

This CDR3 reads CASSSGGERAQPQHF. In nucleotides, the CDR3 is TGTGCCAGCAGTTCGGGGGGGGAACGCGCTCAGCCCCAGCATTTT. The V gene is TRBV12-3 or TRBV12-4, the J gene TRBJ1-5; D perhaps matches TRBD1 (5 bases). This CDR3 spans 15 amino acids. Trimming pared 4 bases from V and 6 bases from J, leaving 16 bases between.

This clonotype was observed a handful of times. J is TRBJ2-1 and V is TRBV11-2, with 9 nucleotides matching TRBD2. Trimming at V came to 4 bases and at J to 4 bases, leaving 11 bases not matched to a gene. The CDR3 consists of 17 residues. The V gene's germline CDR1 is SGHAT and CDR2 FQNNGV. CDR3 nucleotides: TGTGCCAGCAGCTCCCTCCGGGCGGGAGGGATATACAATGAGCAGTTCTTC. Its protein product is CASSSLRAGGIYNEQFF.

This clonotype was detected a few times. The chain has TRBV7-8 and TRBJ2-7, with D perhaps matching TRBD1 (5 bases). V was pared by 1 base and J by 2 bases, with 15 bases between. Per germline, CDR1 SGHVS and CDR2 FQNEAQ. The CDR3 spans 16 residues. The CDR3 region is CASSLDRLKTTYEQYF. The CDR3 nucleotides are TGTGCCAGCAGCTTAGACAGGTTGAAAACCACCTACGAGCAGTACTTC.

The genes are TRBV7-9 and TRBJ1-4; 7 bases map to TRBD1. The CDR3 sequence is 15 residues long. The V and J ends lost 3 bases and 7 bases, in that order; junction bases with no gene match: 8. Germline CDR1 is SEHNR and CDR2 is FQNEAQ (reference sequence). CDR3 residues: CASSFRTQGGEKLFF. Here the CDR3 DNA reads TGTGCCAGCAGCTTTCGGACCCAGGGGGGTGAAAAACTGTTTTTT.

This clonotype was found a few times. The V call is TRBV7-2, the J call TRBJ1-6; D perhaps matches TRBD1 (6 bases). The V and J ends lost 1 base and 17 bases respectively, with 21 bases between them. This CDR3 has 15 residues. Germline CDR1 is SGHTA and CDR2 is FQGNSA. The CDR3 protein is CASSLVGGGEERIHF. The CDR3 region has the DNA TGTGCCAGCAGCTTAGTAGGGGGGGGAGAGGAGAGGATCCACTTT.